This T cell receptor beta chain appears in the sequencing data of a study of blood T cell repertoires in COVID-19. Study details: Material from acute and convalescent COVID-19 was sourced from the United States, Italy and Spain. Nucleic acid was either cDNA or gDNA, and it came from T cells, B-cell-depleted T cells, or PBMCs.

CDR1 and CDR2 (germline): LGHDT, YNNKEL (reference sequence). The CDR3 is 15 amino acids. V was pared by 4 bases and J by 2 bases, with 12 bases between. Authors' data handling: Estimated nucleated cell counts came from reference gene primer amplification. TCRdb's copy holds only in-frame clones and misses some; the assay was immunoSEQ multiplex PCR. The D gene and trimming were derived from the DNA, and the V and J assignments and clone size from that table. The repertoire holds fewer than 100,000 clones, 70% to 80% seen once, with around 22% in the top ten. The rearrangement uses TRBV3-1 (or the pseudogene TRBV3-2) and TRBJ1-3; D may be TRBD1 (6 bases). The sample consisted of peripheral blood. The source of this sequence is a man between 65 and 79 years old with acute or convalescent COVID-19. DNA of the CDR3: TGTGCCAGCAGCCCCAACAGGGTCCCTGGAAACACCATATATTTT. It codes for CASSPNRVPGNTIYF.